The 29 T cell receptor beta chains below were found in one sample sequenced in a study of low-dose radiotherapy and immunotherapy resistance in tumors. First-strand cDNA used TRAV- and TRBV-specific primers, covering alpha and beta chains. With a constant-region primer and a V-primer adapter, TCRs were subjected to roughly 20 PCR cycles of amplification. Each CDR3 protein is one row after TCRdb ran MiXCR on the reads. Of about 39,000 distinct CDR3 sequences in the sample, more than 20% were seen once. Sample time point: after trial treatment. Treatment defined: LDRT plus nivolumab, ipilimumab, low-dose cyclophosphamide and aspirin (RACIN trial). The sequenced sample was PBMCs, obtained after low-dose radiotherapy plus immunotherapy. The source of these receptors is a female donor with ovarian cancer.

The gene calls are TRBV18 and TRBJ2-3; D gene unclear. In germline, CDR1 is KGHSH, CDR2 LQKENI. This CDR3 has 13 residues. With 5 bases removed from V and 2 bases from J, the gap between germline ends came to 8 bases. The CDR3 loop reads CASSTMATDTQYF. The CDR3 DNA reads TGTGCCAGCTCAACGATGGCCACAGATACGCAGTATTTT.

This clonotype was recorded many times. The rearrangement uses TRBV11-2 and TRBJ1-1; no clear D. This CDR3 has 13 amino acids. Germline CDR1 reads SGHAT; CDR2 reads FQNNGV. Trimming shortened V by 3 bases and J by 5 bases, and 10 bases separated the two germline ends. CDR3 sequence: CASSLRGWTEAFF. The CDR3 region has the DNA TGTGCCAGCAGCTTGCGGGGATGGACTGAAGCTTTCTTT.

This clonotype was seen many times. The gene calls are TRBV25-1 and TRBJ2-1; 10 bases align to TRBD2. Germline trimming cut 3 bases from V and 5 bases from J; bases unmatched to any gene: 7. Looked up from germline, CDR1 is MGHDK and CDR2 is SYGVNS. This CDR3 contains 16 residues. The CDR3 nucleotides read TGTGCCAGCAGTGACCCAGCGGGGGGGCCCGACAATGAGCAGTTCTTC. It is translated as CASSDPAGGPDNEQFF.

CDR3 region: CASSPLAGGTDTQYF. In DNA form, the CDR3 reads TGTGCCAGCTCACCACTAGCGGGGGGTACAGATACGCAGTATTTT. This sequence joins TRBV18 and TRBJ2-3; the match to TRBD2 covers 10 bases. Germline-derived CDR1 and CDR2 are KGHSH and LQKENI. V shed 1 base, J shed 3 bases, and the junction held 1 base outside the gene matches. CDR3 length: 15 residues.

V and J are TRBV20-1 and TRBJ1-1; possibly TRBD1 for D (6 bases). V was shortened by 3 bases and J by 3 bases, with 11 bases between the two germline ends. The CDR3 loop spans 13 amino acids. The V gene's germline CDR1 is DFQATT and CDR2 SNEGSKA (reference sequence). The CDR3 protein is CSARGTTYTEAFF. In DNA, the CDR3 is TGCAGTGCTAGGGGGACAACCTACACTGAAGCTTTCTTT.

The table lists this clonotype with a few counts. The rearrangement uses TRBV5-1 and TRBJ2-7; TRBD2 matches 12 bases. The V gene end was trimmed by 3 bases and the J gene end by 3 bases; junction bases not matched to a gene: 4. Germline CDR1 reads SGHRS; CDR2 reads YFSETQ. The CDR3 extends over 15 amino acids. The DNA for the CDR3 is TGCGCCAGCAGCTACTGGACTAGCGGGATCTACGAGCAGTACTTC. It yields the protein CASSYWTSGIYEQYF.

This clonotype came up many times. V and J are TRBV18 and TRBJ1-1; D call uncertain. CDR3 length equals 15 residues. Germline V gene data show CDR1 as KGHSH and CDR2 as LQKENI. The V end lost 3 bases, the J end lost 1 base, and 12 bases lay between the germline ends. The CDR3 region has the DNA TGTGCCAGCTCACCCCCGCTCGGGTCGAACACTGAAGCTTTCTTT. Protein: CASSPPLGSNTEAFF.

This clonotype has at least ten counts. The CDR3 is CASSFGGNEQFF. For the CDR3, the DNA is TGTGCCAGCAGTTTCGGTGGGAATGAGCAGTTCTTC. This chain joins TRBV12-3 or TRBV12-4 and TRBJ2-1; D remains unclear. Between the trimmed V and J ends, which lost 3 bases and 7 bases, there was a span of 7 bases. This CDR3 is built from 12 residues.

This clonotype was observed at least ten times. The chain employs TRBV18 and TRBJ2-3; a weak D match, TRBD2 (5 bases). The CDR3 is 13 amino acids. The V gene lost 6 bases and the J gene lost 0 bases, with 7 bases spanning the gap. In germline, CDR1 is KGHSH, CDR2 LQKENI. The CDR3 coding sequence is TGTGCCAGCTCCAGGACTAGCACAGATACGCAGTATTTT. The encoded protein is CASSRTSTDTQYF.

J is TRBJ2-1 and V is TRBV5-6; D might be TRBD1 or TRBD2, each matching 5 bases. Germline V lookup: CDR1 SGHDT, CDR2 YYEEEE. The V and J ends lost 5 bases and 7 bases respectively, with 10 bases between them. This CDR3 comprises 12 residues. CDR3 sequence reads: CASRGTENEQFF. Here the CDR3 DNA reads TGTGCCAGCAGGGGGACCGAGAATGAGCAGTTCTTC.

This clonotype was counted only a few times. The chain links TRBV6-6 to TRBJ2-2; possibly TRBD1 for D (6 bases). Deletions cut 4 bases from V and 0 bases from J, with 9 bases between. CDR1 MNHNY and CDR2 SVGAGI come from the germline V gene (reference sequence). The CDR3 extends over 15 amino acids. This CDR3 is CASSSGTPNTGELFF. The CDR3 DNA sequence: TGTGCCAGCAGTTCCGGGACACCGAACACCGGGGAGCTGTTTTTT.

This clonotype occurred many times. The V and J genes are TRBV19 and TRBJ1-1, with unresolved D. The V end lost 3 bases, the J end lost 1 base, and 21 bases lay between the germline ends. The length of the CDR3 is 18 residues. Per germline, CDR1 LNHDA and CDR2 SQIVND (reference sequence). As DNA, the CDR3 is TGTGCCAGTAGTATTGGGTCTCCCTGGGCGCAGACGAACACTGAAGCTTTCTTT. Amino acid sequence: CASSIGSPWAQTNTEAFF. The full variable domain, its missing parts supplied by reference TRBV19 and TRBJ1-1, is DGGITQSPKYLFRKEGQNVTLSCEQNLNHDAMYWYRQDPGQGLRLIYYSQIVNDFQKGDIAEGYSVSREKKESFPLTVTSAQKNPTAFYLCASSIGSPWAQTNTEAFFGQGTRLTVV.

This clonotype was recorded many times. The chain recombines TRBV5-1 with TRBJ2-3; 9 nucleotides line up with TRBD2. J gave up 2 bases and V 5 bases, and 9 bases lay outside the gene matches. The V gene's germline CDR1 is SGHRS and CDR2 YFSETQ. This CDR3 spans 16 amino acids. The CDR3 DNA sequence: TGCGCCAGCAGATCCCCTAGCGGGACTGACACAGATACGCAGTATTTT. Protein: CASRSPSGTDTDTQYF.

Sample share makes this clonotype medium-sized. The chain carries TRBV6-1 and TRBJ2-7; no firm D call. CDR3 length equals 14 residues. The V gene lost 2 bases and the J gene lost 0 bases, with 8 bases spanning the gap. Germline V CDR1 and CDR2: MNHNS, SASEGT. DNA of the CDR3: TGTGCCAGCAGTGAATTCTGGGGCTCCTACGAGCAGTACTTC. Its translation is CASSEFWGSYEQYF.

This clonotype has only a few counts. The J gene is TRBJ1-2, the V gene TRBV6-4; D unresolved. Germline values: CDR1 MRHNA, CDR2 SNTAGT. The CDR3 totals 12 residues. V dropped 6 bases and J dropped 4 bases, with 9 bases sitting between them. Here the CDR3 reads CASRPGSYGYTF. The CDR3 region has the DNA TGTGCCAGCAGACCTGGGTCCTATGGCTACACCTTC.

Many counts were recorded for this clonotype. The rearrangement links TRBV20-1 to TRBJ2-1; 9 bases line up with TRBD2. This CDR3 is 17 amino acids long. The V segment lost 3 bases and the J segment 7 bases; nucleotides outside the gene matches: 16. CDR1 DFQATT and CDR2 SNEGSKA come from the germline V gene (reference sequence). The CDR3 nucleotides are TGCAGTGCTAGCGGGAATAGCGGGGGACTACGACGGAATGAGCAGTTCTTC. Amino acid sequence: CSASGNSGGLRRNEQFF.

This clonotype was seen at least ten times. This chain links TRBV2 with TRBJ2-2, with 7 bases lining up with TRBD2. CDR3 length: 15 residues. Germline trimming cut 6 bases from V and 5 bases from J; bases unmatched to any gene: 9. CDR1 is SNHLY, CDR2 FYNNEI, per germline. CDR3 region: CASREGGPRTGELFF. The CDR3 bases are TGTGCCAGCAGGGAGGGAGGGCCGAGGACCGGGGAGCTGTTTTTT.

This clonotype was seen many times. The CDR3 sequence: CASSLMAGGPYEQFF. The CDR3 coding sequence is TGTGCCAGCAGCTTAATGGCGGGGGGGCCTTATGAGCAGTTCTTC. The genes are TRBV7-3 and TRBJ2-1; 9 bases match TRBD2. Trimming cost V 1 base and J 8 bases; bases outside gene matches: 6. The germline V gene has CDR1 SGHTA and CDR2 FQGTGA. The CDR3 totals 15 residues.

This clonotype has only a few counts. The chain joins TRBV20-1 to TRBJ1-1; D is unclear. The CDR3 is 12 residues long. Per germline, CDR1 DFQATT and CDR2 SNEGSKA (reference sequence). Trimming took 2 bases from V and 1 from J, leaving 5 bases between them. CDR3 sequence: CSARQTNTEAFF. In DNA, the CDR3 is TGCAGTGCTAGACAGACGAACACTGAAGCTTTCTTT.

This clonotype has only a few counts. The DNA of the CDR3 is TGTGCCAGCAGCTTAGGTCAGCACAATGAGCAGTTCTTC. Its protein product is CASSLGQHNEQFF. The V gene is TRBV7-9, the J gene TRBJ2-1; no clear D. Per germline, CDR1 SEHNR and CDR2 FQNEAQ (reference sequence). V lost 1 base to trimming and J lost 5 bases, with 6 bases between them. The CDR3 has 13 amino acids.

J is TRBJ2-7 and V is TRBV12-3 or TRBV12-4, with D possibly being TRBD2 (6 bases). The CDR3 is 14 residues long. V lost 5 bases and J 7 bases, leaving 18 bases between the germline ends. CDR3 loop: CASSPGTPRYEQYF. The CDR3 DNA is TGTGCCAGCAGTCCCGGGACTCCCAGATATGAGCAGTACTTC.

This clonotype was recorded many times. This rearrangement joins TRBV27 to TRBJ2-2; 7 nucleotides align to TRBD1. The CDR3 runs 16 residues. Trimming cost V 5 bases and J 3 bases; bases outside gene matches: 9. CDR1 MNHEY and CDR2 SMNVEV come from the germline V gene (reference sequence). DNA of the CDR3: TGTGCCAGCAGTCCAGACAGGGAACCTTACACCGGGGAGCTGTTTTTT. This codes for CASSPDREPYTGELFF.

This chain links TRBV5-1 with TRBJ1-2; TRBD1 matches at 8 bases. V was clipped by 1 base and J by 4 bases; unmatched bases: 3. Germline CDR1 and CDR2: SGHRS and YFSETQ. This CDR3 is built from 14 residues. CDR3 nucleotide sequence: TGCGCCAGCAGCTTGCAAGGACAGGGCTATGGCTACACCTTC. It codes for CASSLQGQGYGYTF. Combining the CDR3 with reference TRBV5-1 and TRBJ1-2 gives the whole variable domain KAGVTQTPRYLIKTRGQQVTLSCSPISGHRSVSWYQQTPGQGLQFLFEYFSETQRNKGNFPGRFSGRQFSNSRSEMNVSTLELGDSALYLCASSLQGQGYGYTFGSGTRLTVV.

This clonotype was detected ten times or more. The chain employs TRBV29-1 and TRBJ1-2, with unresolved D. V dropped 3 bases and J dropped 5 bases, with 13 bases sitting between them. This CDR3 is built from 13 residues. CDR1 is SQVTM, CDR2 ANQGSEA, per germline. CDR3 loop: CSVDRGPLYGYTF. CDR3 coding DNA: TGCAGCGTTGATCGAGGGCCCCTTTATGGCTACACCTTC.

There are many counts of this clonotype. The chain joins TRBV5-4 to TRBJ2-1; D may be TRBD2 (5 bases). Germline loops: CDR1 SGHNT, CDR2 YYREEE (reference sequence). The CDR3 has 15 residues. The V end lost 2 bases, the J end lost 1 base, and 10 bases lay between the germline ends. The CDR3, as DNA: TGTGCCAGCAGCTTTGCGGGTGGGTCCTACAATGAGCAGTTCTTC. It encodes CASSFAGGSYNEQFF.

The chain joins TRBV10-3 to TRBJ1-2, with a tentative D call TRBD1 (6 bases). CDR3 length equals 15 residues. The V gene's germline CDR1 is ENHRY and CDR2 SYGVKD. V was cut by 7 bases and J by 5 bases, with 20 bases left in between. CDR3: CAITGQSSTSYGYTF. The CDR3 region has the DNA TGTGCCATCACAGGACAGTCCTCTACCTCATATGGCTACACCTTC.

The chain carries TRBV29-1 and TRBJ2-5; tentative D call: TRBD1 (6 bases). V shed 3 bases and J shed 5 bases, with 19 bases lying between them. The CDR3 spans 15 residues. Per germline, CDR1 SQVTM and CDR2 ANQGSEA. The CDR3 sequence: CSVETTTGFRETQYF. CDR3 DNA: TGCAGCGTTGAGACCACTACAGGGTTTAGGGAGACCCAGTACTTC.

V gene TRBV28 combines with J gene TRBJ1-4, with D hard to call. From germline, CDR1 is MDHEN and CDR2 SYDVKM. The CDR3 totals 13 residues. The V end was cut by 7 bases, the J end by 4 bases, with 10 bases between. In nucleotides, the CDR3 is TGTGCCAGCACCCGACCCATTAATGAAAAACTGTTTTTT. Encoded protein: CASTRPINEKLFF.

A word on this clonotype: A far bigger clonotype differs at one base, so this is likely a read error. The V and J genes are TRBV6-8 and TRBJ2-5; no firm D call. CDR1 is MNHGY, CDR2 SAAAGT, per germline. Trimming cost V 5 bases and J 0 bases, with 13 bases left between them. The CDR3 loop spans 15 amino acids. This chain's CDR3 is CASSDRRLDQETQYF. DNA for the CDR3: TGTGCCAGCAGTGATCGACGGCTAGACCAAGAGACCCAGTACTTC.